What follows are 2 T cell receptor beta chains derived from one specimen sequenced in a study of blood T cell repertoires in COVID-19. Sequenced by immunoSEQ multiplex PCR; TCRdb stores in-frame clones only, minus some. Seen here are under 250,000 clones, over 75% observed once, and the top ten hold 3.7%. The sample was PBMCs or T cells enriched from blood (not recorded which). These receptors were collected from a woman under 40 who had been exposed to COVID-19.

J is TRBJ2-4 and V is TRBV6-5, with no clear D. CDR3 length: 10 residues. Between the trimmed V and J ends, which lost 10 bases and 4 bases, there was a span of 5 bases. The germline gives CDR1 MNHEY, CDR2 SVGAGI. The CDR3 protein is CATGKNIQYF. The CDR3 region has the DNA TGTGCCACAGGAAAAAACATTCAGTACTTC.

J is TRBJ1-3 and V is TRBV5-1, with TRBD1 as a possible D gene (5 bases). V was pared by 2 bases and J by 4 bases, with 7 bases between. Germline assignment: CDR1 SGHRS and CDR2 YFSETQ. CDR3 length: 13 amino acids. CDR3 sequence: CASSFAGGNTIYF. As DNA, the CDR3 is TGCGCCAGCAGCTTTGCAGGGGGAAACACCATATATTTT.